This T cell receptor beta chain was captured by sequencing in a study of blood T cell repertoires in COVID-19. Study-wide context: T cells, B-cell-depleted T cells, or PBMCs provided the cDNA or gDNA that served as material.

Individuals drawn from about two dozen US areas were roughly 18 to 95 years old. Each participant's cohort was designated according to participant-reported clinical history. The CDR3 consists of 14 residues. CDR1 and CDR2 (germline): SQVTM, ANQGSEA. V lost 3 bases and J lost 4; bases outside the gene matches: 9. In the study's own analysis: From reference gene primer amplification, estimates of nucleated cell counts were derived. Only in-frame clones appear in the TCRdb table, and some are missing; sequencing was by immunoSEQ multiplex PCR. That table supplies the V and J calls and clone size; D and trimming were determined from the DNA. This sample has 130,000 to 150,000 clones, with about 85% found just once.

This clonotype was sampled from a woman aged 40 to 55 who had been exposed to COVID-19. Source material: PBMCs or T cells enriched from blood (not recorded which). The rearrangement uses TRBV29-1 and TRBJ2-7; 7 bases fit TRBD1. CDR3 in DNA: TGCAGCGTTGAGGAAGACAGGGAAGGATACGAGCAGTACTTC. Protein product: CSVEEDREGYEQYF.